These T cell receptor beta chains were read from a single sample in a study of blood T cells in healthy people across ages. TCRdb analysed the 5' RACE reads with MiXCR anew, one entry per CDR3 protein. The sample lists roughly 930,000 distinct CDR3 sequences, approximately 49% occurring once. Sequencing used blood. These receptors were collected from a man between 25 and 39 years old in good health. The CDR3 runs from the conserved cysteine through the conserved F or W. The D gene is left open where the match is weak. Not all rows give a size; the values are once, few, many and, for expanded clones, a class.

d_gene: .
j_gene: TRBJ2-7
abundance: few
v_gene: TRBV29-1
CDR3nt: TGCAGCGTTGATATAGGCCAGGGCTACGAGCAGTACTTC
CDR3aa: CSVDIGQGYEQYF

d_gene: .
j_gene: TRBJ1-4
abundance: .
v_gene: TRBV7-2
CDR3nt: TGTGCCAGCAGCTATGCCGATGAAAAACTGTTTTTT
CDR3aa: CASSYADEKLFF

d_gene: TRBD1
j_gene: TRBJ2-3
abundance: .
v_gene: TRBV20-1
CDR3nt: TGCAGTGCTTATCCGGGATCCCGAGGGACAGATACGCGGTATTTT
CDR3aa: CSAYPGSRGTDTRYF

d_gene: .
j_gene: TRBJ1-1
abundance: few
v_gene: TRBV5-1
CDR3nt: TGCGCCAGCAGCCCCTTGGACAGAAACACTGAAGCTTTCTTT
CDR3aa: CASSPLDRNTEAFF

d_gene: .
j_gene: TRBJ1-2
abundance: few
v_gene: TRBV5-1
CDR3nt: TGCGCCAGCAGCTTGTTTACGGATAACTATGGCTACACCTTC
CDR3aa: CASSLFTDNYGYTF

d_gene: .
j_gene: TRBJ2-1
abundance: .
v_gene: TRBV9
CDR3nt: TGTGCCAGCAGCGTGGAGGGACAGAGCTCCTACAATGAGCAGTTCTTC
CDR3aa: CASSVEGQSSYNEQFF

d_gene: .
j_gene: TRBJ2-3
abundance: .
v_gene: TRBV7-9
CDR3nt: TGTGCCAGCAGCTTCTGGGCATCCGCGCAGTATTTT
CDR3aa: CASSFWASAQYF

d_gene: .
j_gene: TRBJ2-4
abundance: .
v_gene: TRBV7-2
CDR3nt: TGTGCCAGCAGCTTAGTGGGAGGTGGTGGGGCCAAAAACATTCAGTACTTC
CDR3aa: CASSLVGGGGAKNIQYF

d_gene: .
j_gene: TRBJ2-5
abundance: once
v_gene: TRBV2
CDR3nt: TGTGCCAGCGGGAGAGGCGAGACCCAGTACTTC
CDR3aa: CASGRGETQYF

d_gene: .
j_gene: TRBJ1-1
abundance: .
v_gene: TRBV28
CDR3nt: TGTGCCAGCACAACCCCCGGACGGGCGAACACTGAAGCTTTCTTT
CDR3aa: CASTTPGRANTEAFF

d_gene: .
j_gene: TRBJ2-3
abundance: many
v_gene: TRBV20-1
CDR3nt: TGCAGTGCTAGACCTATGGGGGATACGCAGTATTTT
CDR3aa: CSARPMGDTQYF

d_gene: .
j_gene: TRBJ2-1
abundance: .
v_gene: TRBV6-5
CDR3nt: TGTGCCAGCAGTAACTCTCGGGGGAGCTACAATGAGCAGTTCTTC
CDR3aa: CASSNSRGSYNEQFF

d_gene: TRBD2
j_gene: TRBJ2-1
abundance: few
v_gene: TRBV4-3
CDR3nt: TGCGCCAGCAGCCAAGATGCGACTAGCGGGGGCCCCATTCGTGAGCAGTTCTTC
CDR3aa: CASSQDATSGGPIREQFF

d_gene: .
j_gene: TRBJ2-7
abundance: .
v_gene: TRBV29-1
CDR3nt: TGCAGCGTTGAATCAGGGGGAGGTTCTTACGAGCAGTACTTC
CDR3aa: CSVESGGGSYEQYF

d_gene: TRBD1
j_gene: TRBJ2-1
abundance: .
v_gene: TRBV28
CDR3nt: TGTGCCAGCAGCCCTTCAGGGGGCGCTGGCAATGAGCAGTTCTTC
CDR3aa: CASSPSGGAGNEQFF

d_gene: TRBD1
j_gene: TRBJ2-7
abundance: .
v_gene: TRBV20-1
CDR3nt: TGCAGTGCTAGACCCTCAGGGGGCGTCGAGCAGTACTTC
CDR3aa: CSARPSGGVEQYF

d_gene: TRBD1
j_gene: TRBJ2-5
abundance: .
v_gene: TRBV6-2/TRBV6-3
CDR3nt: TGTGCCAGCAGTCATACCGGGACAGGGCAAGAGACCCAGTACTTC
CDR3aa: CASSHTGTGQETQYF

d_gene: .
j_gene: TRBJ2-4
abundance: few
v_gene: TRBV11-2
CDR3nt: TGTGCCAGCAGAACAAGTCGGGTAGCCAAAAACATTCAGTACTTC
CDR3aa: CASRTSRVAKNIQYF

d_gene: .
j_gene: TRBJ2-3
abundance: .
v_gene: TRBV6-2/TRBV6-3
CDR3nt: TGTGCCAGCAGCTCCTCGAGACGGGCGGTTCCAGATACGCAGTATTTT
CDR3aa: CASSSSRRAVPDTQYF

d_gene: .
j_gene: TRBJ2-1
abundance: once
v_gene: TRBV20-1
CDR3nt: TGCAGTGCTGCTGGTTTCGGCGGTGAGCAGTTCTTC
CDR3aa: CSAAGFGGEQFF

d_gene: .
j_gene: TRBJ2-1
abundance: .
v_gene: TRBV27
CDR3nt: TGTGCCAGCAGTGTTAGTGGGGCTTGGAATGAGCAGTTCTTC
CDR3aa: CASSVSGAWNEQFF

d_gene: .
j_gene: TRBJ2-7
abundance: few
v_gene: TRBV7-8
CDR3nt: TGTGCCAGCAGCGCCCTATTCGTGGGGGACCCCTACGAGCAGTACTTC
CDR3aa: CASSALFVGDPYEQYF

d_gene: .
j_gene: TRBJ2-7
abundance: .
v_gene: TRBV6-2/TRBV6-3
CDR3nt: TGTGCCAGCAGTTACGCGGAGGAGAGCTACGAGCAGTACTTC
CDR3aa: CASSYAEESYEQYF

d_gene: .
j_gene: TRBJ2-7
abundance: .
v_gene: TRBV29-1
CDR3nt: TGCAGCGTTGGGATGACAGGGAGGTACGAGCAGTACTTC
CDR3aa: CSVGMTGRYEQYF

d_gene: .
j_gene: TRBJ1-1
abundance: .
v_gene: TRBV6-1
CDR3nt: TGTGCCAGCGCAGGAGCCTTACAGGGACTGAACACTGAAGCTTTCTTT
CDR3aa: CASAGALQGLNTEAFF

d_gene: .
j_gene: TRBJ2-7
abundance: .
v_gene: TRBV27
CDR3nt: TGTGCCAGCAGTTGGGGCTCGCAGTACTTC
CDR3aa: CASSWGSQYF

d_gene: TRBD1
j_gene: TRBJ2-1
abundance: .
v_gene: TRBV9
CDR3nt: TGTGCCAGCAGCGTAGGAATCAATAAGGGACAGGGAAGGTTTGGCGAGCAGTTCTTC
CDR3aa: CASSVGINKGQGRFGEQFF

d_gene: TRBD1
j_gene: TRBJ2-6
abundance: .
v_gene: TRBV3-1
CDR3nt: TGTGCCAGCAGACCGGGACAGGGGCAACAATCTGGGGCCAACGTCCTGACTTTC
CDR3aa: CASRPGQGQQSGANVLTF

d_gene: .
j_gene: TRBJ2-5
abundance: .
v_gene: TRBV28
CDR3nt: TGTGCCAGCGGCTCCTCCAATACAAGGCAGTACTTC
CDR3aa: CASGSSNTRQYF

d_gene: TRBD1
j_gene: TRBJ2-6
abundance: .
v_gene: TRBV12-3/TRBV12-4
CDR3nt: TGTGCCAGCAGCCCCCGGACAGGAACTTTGGGGGCCAACGTCCTGACTTTC
CDR3aa: CASSPRTGTLGANVLTF

d_gene: TRBD1
j_gene: TRBJ1-2
abundance: .
v_gene: TRBV7-2
CDR3nt: TGTGCCAGCAGCCTTACAGGGGGATCGGTCTATGGCTACACCTTC
CDR3aa: CASSLTGGSVYGYTF

d_gene: TRBD2
j_gene: TRBJ2-2
abundance: once
v_gene: TRBV6-5
CDR3nt: TGTGCCAGCAGTTACTCAAGAGCGGGGGGGCCTCGCACCGGGGAGCTGTTTTTT
CDR3aa: CASSYSRAGGPRTGELFF

d_gene: .
j_gene: TRBJ1-5
abundance: .
v_gene: TRBV25-1
CDR3nt: TGTGCCAGCACAAGGACTGACCGGACTGGCAATCAGCCCCAGCATTTT
CDR3aa: CASTRTDRTGNQPQHF

d_gene: .
j_gene: TRBJ2-2
abundance: .
v_gene: TRBV3-1
CDR3nt: TGTGCCAGCAGCCCAGGGGTCCCCGGGGAGCTGTTTTTT
CDR3aa: CASSPGVPGELFF

d_gene: TRBD2
j_gene: TRBJ2-4
abundance: .
v_gene: TRBV5-1
CDR3nt: TGCGCCAGCAGCTTGTATGGACTAGCGGGGGATAGGGCCAAAAACATTCAGTACTTC
CDR3aa: CASSLYGLAGDRAKNIQYF

d_gene: TRBD2
j_gene: TRBJ2-3
abundance: .
v_gene: TRBV7-9
CDR3nt: TGTGCCAGCAGCCAAACCGGGAGGGGACGCACAGATACGCAGTATTTT
CDR3aa: CASSQTGRGRTDTQYF

d_gene: TRBD1
j_gene: TRBJ1-5
abundance: .
v_gene: TRBV10-3
CDR3nt: TGTGCCATCAGTGAGGAGGACAGGGAACAGCCCCAGCATTTT
CDR3aa: CAISEEDREQPQHF

d_gene: .
j_gene: TRBJ1-1
abundance: .
v_gene: TRBV10-3
CDR3nt: TGTGCCACAACGTGGGATCCGAACACTGAAGCTTTCTTT
CDR3aa: CATTWDPNTEAFF